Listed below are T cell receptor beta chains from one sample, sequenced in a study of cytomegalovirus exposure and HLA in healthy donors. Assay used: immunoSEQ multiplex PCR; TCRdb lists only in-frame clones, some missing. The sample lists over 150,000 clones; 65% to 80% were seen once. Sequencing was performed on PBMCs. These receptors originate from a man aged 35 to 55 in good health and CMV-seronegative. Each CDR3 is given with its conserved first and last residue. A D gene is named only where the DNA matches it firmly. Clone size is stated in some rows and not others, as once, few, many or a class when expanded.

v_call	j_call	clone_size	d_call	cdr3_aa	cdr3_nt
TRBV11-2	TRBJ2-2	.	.	CASSLIGANTGELFF	TGTGCCAGCAGCTTAATAGGGGCGAACACCGGGGAGCTGTTTTTT
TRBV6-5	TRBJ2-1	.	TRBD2	CASSRGLAGGIEQFF	TGTGCCAGCAGTCGGGGACTAGCGGGAGGGATTGAGCAGTTCTTC
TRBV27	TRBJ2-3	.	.	CASSPYVGPDITDTQYF	TGTGCCAGCAGTCCCTATGTGGGGCCGGATATCACAGATACGCAGTATTTT
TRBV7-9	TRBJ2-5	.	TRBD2	CSSSHPLAVQQETQYF	TGTTCCAGCAGCCACCCGCTAGCGGTGCAACAAGAGACCCAGTACTTC
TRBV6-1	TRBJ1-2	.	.	CASSPEVTTNYGYTF	TGTGCCAGTAGCCCGGAGGTGACAACCAACTATGGCTACACCTTC
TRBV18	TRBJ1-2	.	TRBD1	CASSPLQGDGGYTF	TGTGCCAGCTCACCTCTACAGGGGGACGGTGGCTACACCTTC
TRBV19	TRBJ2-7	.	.	CASSPAAGSYEQYF	TGTGCCAGTAGCCCGGCGGCGGGCTCCTACGAGCAGTACTTC
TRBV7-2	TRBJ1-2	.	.	CASSLSGGYGYTF	TGTGCCAGCAGCTTATCGGGGGGCTATGGCTACACCTTC
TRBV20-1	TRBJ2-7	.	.	CSASRHGQYF	TGCAGTGCTAGTAGACACGGTCAGTACTTC
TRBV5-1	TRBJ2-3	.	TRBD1	CASSAGTGITDTQYF	TGCGCCAGCAGTGCCGGGACAGGGATCACAGATACGCAGTATTTT
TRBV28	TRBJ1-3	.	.	CASITGNTIYF	TGTGCCAGCATAACAGGAAACACCATATATTTT
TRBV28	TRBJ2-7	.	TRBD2	CASSLISSGSYEQYF	TGTGCCAGCAGTTTGATCTCGAGCGGGAGCTACGAGCAGTACTTC
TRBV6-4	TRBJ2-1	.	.	CASSETGFNEQFF	TGTGCCAGCAGTGAAACGGGATTTAATGAGCAGTTCTTC
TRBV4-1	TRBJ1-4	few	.	CASSQDLGTRGEKLFF	TGCGCCAGCAGCCAAGATCTCGGCACACGAGGCGAAAAACTGTTTTTT
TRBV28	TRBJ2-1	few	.	CASSQRTNGPGNEQFF	TGTGCCAGCAGTCAGAGGACTAACGGGCCGGGCAATGAGCAGTTCTTC
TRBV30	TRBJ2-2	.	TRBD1	CAWGRGTGTGELFF	TGTGCCTGGGGGCGGGGGACAGGGACCGGGGAGCTGTTTTTT
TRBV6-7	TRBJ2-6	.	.	CASKGGRDPSGANGLTF	TGTGCCAGCAAGGGGGGGCGAGACCCCTCGGGGGCCAACGGCCTGACTTTC
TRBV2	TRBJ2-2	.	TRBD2	CASSSAGGNTGELFF	TGTGCCAGCAGCTCAGCGGGGGGAAACACCGGGGAGCTGTTTTTT
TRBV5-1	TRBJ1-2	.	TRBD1	CASSLPGQGGYVYTF	TGCGCCAGCAGCCTACCGGGACAGGGGGGCTATGTCTACACCTTC
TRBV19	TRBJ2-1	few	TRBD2	CASSRLAGAYEQFF	TGTGCCAGTAGCCGACTAGCGGGAGCTTACGAGCAGTTCTTC
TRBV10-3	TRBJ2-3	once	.	CAIRGFTGDTQYF	TGTGCCATCAGAGGATTCACCGGGGATACGCAGTATTTT
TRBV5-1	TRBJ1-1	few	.	CASSFVRGNTEAFF	TGCGCCAGCAGCTTCGTTAGGGGGAACACTGAAGCTTTCTTT
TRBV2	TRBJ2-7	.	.	CASSEGGLSYEQYF	TGTGCCAGCAGTGAAGGCGGATTGAGCTACGAGCAGTACTTC
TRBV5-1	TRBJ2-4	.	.	CASGYILRAKNSQYF	TGCGCCAGCGGCTACATCCTGCGAGCCAAAAACAGTCAGTACTTC
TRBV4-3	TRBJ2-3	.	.	CASSQARTGMAGTYF	TGCGCCAGCAGCCAAGCCCGGACAGGCATGGCGGGGACGTATTTT
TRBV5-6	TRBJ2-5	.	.	CASSLLTGQETQYF	TGTGCCAGCAGCTTGCTGACAGGACAAGAGACCCAGTACTTC
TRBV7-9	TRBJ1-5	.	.	CASSPDTSTSQHF	TGTGCCAGCAGCCCGGACACGTCGACGTCCCAGCATTTT
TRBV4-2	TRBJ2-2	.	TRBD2	CASSQVAGGPSNTGELFF	TGTGCCAGCAGCCAAGTAGCGGGAGGGCCCTCGAACACCGGGGAGCTGTTTTTT
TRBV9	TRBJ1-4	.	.	CASSSGTGGAVTEKLFF	TGTGCCAGCAGCTCAGGAACCGGAGGGGCAGTTACAGAAAAACTGTTTTTT